This TCR beta chain was captured in a study of cytotoxic CD8 clonotypes in ibrutinib-treated CLL (TCRdb year 2021). Turning to the overall study: The cohort had about a dozen relapsed/refractory and under 16 treatment-naive patients; 17 were IGHV unmutated. Partial responses were observed in 24 patients and complete responses in 2; after a median follow-up of about 69 months, remission was maintained in approximately 14 patients and progression was observed in about twelve. Samples at response were collected after a median of roughly twelve months of treatment, with a range of 6 to 36 months. On average, each sample had approximately 260,000 productive templates and more than 75,000 productive rearrangements. Of the 86 people in the trial, about 27 had longitudinal samples available. Cryopreserved peripheral blood mononuclear cells were collected before treatment, at response, and at either disease progression or sustained remission. Every remission and progressive disease sample was obtained while ibrutinib was still being received by the patients.

The investigation overall reported the following: Sampling times were not matched between sustained-remission and progressing patients, and lymph node repertoires were not studied. At ibrutinib response clonality went up, during sustained remission it held steady, and at progression it dropped back toward baseline. Baseline clonality exceeded that of age-matched healthy donors and correlated strongly with circulating CD8+ T-cell counts. Public clonotypes were rare and either shrank or stayed stable during treatment, and the rise in clonality at ibrutinib response reflected expansion of private clonotypes.

Read against the paper, the sample's time point label means: about a year on ibrutinib. For TCR beta library preparation, roughly 2 micrograms of genomic DNA was extracted from cryopreserved PBMCs. Longitudinal blood samples from CLL patients receiving ibrutinib monotherapy were subjected to high-throughput TCR beta sequencing. The patients took part in an open-label, single-center phase 2 trial of ibrutinib monotherapy. A MiSeq instrument was used for deep resolution sequencing, which targeted depths ranging from 1 in 1 million up to 1 in 200,000 T cells, with coverage averaging 10x for each clonotype. TCR beta libraries were generated with the immunoSEQ hsTCRB Kit. On the study's bioinformatics: The data were analyzed with ImmunoSEQ Analyzer and ImmunoSEQ Data Assistant, and V, D and J gene assignments followed IMGT definitions. Clonality, which ranges from 0 to 1, was calculated by subtracting the normalized Shannon entropy of productive rearrangement frequencies from one. Only overrepresented clonotypes making up at least 0.05% of each patient's repertoire were included in the public clonotype analysis. Thirteen age-matched healthy donor repertoires from immuneACCESS served as clonality controls. TCRdb retrieved this table from immuneACCESS and kept in-frame rearrangements only. Not all clones are present; in checked studies, unresolved V genes account for under half, and no reason is known for the remainder. Clone size and V and J calls were adopted from that table, with D and trimming inferred from the DNA. For this sample the table gives roughly 130,000 clones, of which 91% were detected only once. Jointly, the top ten make up about 10% of the sample.

Concerning this clone itself: Its recognized antigen is unknown. No per-base quality is available; no much larger clone lies one base away.

CDR1 is given as SGHAT and CDR2 as FQNNGV, both from the germline V gene. The CDR3 runs 14 amino acids, cysteine and phenylalanine included. Of all the DNA, just the CDR3 is kept, 42 bases in frame from base 1. At the junction V is shortened by 4 bases and J by 3 bases; bases outside the gene matches: 3. Sample: PBMCs, taken after 12 months of ibrutinib treatment. The rearrangement combines TRBV11-2 with TRBJ1-3; TRBD1 fits 7 bases in the junction. The TCR was taken from a human donor with chronic lymphocytic leukemia. CDR3 loop: CASSSRQGGNTIYF. The DNA sequence is given as TGTGCCAGCAGCTCCAGACAGGGTGGAAACACCATATATTTT.